This T cell receptor beta chain was sequenced in a study of beta chain features in type 1 diabetes. This clone was counted only a few times. Its specificity is unknown. Sequencing targeted expressed TCRB transcripts, as all isolated RNA had been reverse transcribed. Repertoires were generated with immunoSEQ multiplex PCR, while TCRdb's copy carries only in-frame clones and drops some. Among around 300,000 clones, about 15% were seen once, and the ten largest hold approximately 0.015%. Regarding the study as a whole: Among patients with Type 1 diabetes, TCRB CDR3s were moderately but significantly shorter in every one of the four CD4+ subsets.

Germline trimming cut 6 bases from V and 0 bases from J; bases unmatched to any gene: 4. From germline, CDR1 is GTSNPN and CDR2 SVGIG (reference sequence). This CDR3 region has 14 residues. The sequencing input was naive CD4+ T cells from blood. The J gene is TRBJ2-1, the V gene TRBV30, with 8 bases that match TRBD1. This clonotype was sampled from a man aged 18 to 35 with type 1 diabetes. The CDR3 reads CACTGTGSYNEQFF. The CDR3, as DNA: TGTGCCTGCACCGGGACAGGCTCCTACAATGAGCAGTTCTTC.